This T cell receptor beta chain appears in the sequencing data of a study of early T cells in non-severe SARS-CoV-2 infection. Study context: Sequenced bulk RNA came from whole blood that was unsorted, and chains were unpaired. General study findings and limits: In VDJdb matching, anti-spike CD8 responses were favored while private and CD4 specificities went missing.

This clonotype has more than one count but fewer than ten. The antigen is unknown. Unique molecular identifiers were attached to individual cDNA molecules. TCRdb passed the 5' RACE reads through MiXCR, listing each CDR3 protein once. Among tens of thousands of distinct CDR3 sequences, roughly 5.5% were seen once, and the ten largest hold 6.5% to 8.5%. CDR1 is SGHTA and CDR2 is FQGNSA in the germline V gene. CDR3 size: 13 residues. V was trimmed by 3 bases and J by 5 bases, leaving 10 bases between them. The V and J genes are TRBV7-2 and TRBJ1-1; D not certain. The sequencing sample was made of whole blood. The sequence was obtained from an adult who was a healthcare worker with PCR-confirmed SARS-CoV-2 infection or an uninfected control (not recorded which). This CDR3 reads CASSFWQLTEAFF. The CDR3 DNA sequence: TGTGCCAGCAGCTTCTGGCAGCTGACTGAAGCTTTCTTT.